What follows are 13 T cell receptor beta chains derived from one specimen sequenced in a study of metastatic and nonmetastatic thyroid tumors. TCRdb reanalyzed the PCR reads via MiXCR. This table holds tens of thousands of clones, about 15% found once. Before thyroid surgery, none of the patients had received any treatment. The sequenced sample was blood. Receptor source: a female donor with papillary thyroid cancer or a benign thyroid nodule (not recorded which). Some clones in this sample may be carry-over from other donors' samples.

There are many counts of this clone. The rearrangement links TRBV5-1 to TRBJ1-6; D uncertain. The CDR3 loop spans 13 amino acids. Trimming pared 4 bases from V and 11 bases from J, leaving 13 bases between. CDR1 SGHRS and CDR2 YFSETQ come from the germline V gene. The CDR3 DNA is TGCGCCAGCAGCCTGCTTTCAACGGCACCCCTCCACTTT. Protein product: CASSLLSTAPLHF.

This clone was found a few times. A junction boundary mismatches the germline segment, possibly from a read error. This rearrangement joins TRBV6-1 to TRBJ2-1; the match to TRBD1 covers 8 bases. This CDR3 region has 16 residues. Germline V gene sequence: CDR1 MNHNS, CDR2 SASEGT. The DNA of the CDR3 is TGTGCCAGCAGTGTATCCGGGACAGGTAATATCAATAAGCAGTTCTTC. It encodes CASSVSGTGNINKQFF.

This chain links TRBV20-1 with TRBJ2-2, with D possibly TRBD2 on 6 matching bases. Per the germline V gene, CDR1 is DFQATT and CDR2 is SNEGSKA (reference sequence). The CDR3 has 14 residues. V lost 6 bases and J 5 bases, leaving 16 bases between the germline ends. The CDR3 region has the DNA TGCAGTGCCAGCGGGCAGACGGCGACCGGGGAGCTGTTTTTT. Translated: CSASGQTATGELFF.

The sample holds many counts of this clone. This chain joins TRBV3-1 and TRBJ2-3; D not certain. In germline, CDR1 is LGHDT, CDR2 YNNKEL (reference sequence). The CDR3 contains 13 residues. With 4 bases removed from V and 4 bases from J, the gap between germline ends came to 9 bases. The CDR3 is CASSPLQPDTQYF. DNA for the CDR3: TGTGCCAGCAGCCCCTTGCAGCCAGATACGCAGTATTTT.

V is TRBV20-1 and J is TRBJ2-2; 7 positions agree with TRBD1. CDR1 is DFQATT and CDR2 is SNEGSKA in the germline V gene (reference sequence). This CDR3 region has 13 residues. V trimming: 3 bases; J trimming: 5 bases; junction bases outside the gene matches: 3. DNA for the CDR3: TGCAGTGCTAGGGTGACAGGGACCGGGGAGCTGTTTTTT. Encoded protein: CSARVTGTGELFF.

This clone ranks as medium-sized. The chain carries TRBV4-1 and TRBJ2-7; D ambiguous. The length of the CDR3 is 13 residues. Trimming removed 1 base from V and 3 bases from J, with 7 bases in between. The germline gives CDR1 MGHRA, CDR2 YSYEKL. The CDR3 sequence: CASSQGFLYEQYF. The CDR3 region has the DNA TGCGCCAGCAGCCAAGGATTCCTCTACGAGCAGTACTTC.

This clone was seen repeatedly, ten times or more. V usage is TRBV6-2 or TRBV6-3 and J usage is TRBJ1-5, with a tentative D call TRBD1 (6 bases). Germline lookup yields CDR1 MNHEY and CDR2 SVGEGT. The CDR3 consists of 17 residues. V gave up 4 bases and J gave up 1 base, with 17 bases separating them. The CDR3 DNA reads as TGTGCCAGCAGTTCTGTACCTACAGGGTCGAGCAATCAGCCCCAGCATTTT. Translated, it gives CASSSVPTGSSNQPQHF.

The chain has TRBV29-1 and TRBJ2-7; D unresolved. This CDR3 is built from 13 residues. Trimming cost V 6 bases and J 2 bases, with 14 bases left between them. CDR1 is SQVTM and CDR2 is ANQGSEA in the germline V gene. Here the CDR3 reads CSVAKQLPYEQYF. DNA of the CDR3: TGCAGCGTAGCTAAACAGCTGCCCTACGAGCAGTACTTC.

This clone came up many times. This chain connects TRBV20-1 to TRBJ2-4; 7 bases fit TRBD1. CDR3 length: 14 amino acids. CDR1 is DFQATT, CDR2 SNEGSKA, per germline (reference sequence). Trimming at V came to 0 bases and at J to 1 base, leaving 0 bases not matched to a gene. CDR3 protein: CSARDRGAKNIQYF. CDR3 DNA sequence: TGCAGTGCTAGAGACAGGGGGGCCAAAAACATTCAGTACTTC.

This clone was recorded many times. The genes are TRBV20-1 and TRBJ2-6, with D tentatively TRBD1 (5 bases). V shed 3 bases and J shed 1 base, with 19 bases lying between them. CDR3 length: 18 residues. The germline V gene encodes CDR1 DFQATT and CDR2 SNEGSKA (reference sequence). CDR3 sequence reads: CSARAQTEFVSGANVLTF. The DNA for the CDR3 is TGCAGTGCTAGGGCGCAGACAGAATTTGTGTCTGGGGCCAACGTCCTGACTTTC.

This clone was detected ten times or more. This sequence joins TRBV5-5 and TRBJ2-1; 9 nucleotides agree with TRBD1. From germline, CDR1 is SGHKS and CDR2 YYEKEE (reference sequence). This CDR3 spans 16 amino acids. V was pared by 3 bases and J by 8 bases, with 12 bases of the junction left unmatched. CDR3 sequence: CASSWVAGQGWDEQFF. CDR3 DNA sequence: TGTGCCAGCAGCTGGGTTGCGGGACAGGGTTGGGATGAGCAGTTCTTC.

Many counts were recorded for this clone. This chain connects TRBV5-6 to TRBJ2-7, with D hard to call. The CDR3 spans 13 residues. V gave up 4 bases and J gave up 6 bases, with 14 bases separating them. Germline V gene data show CDR1 as SGHDT and CDR2 as YYEEEE. The DNA of the CDR3 is TGTGCCAGCAGCCCCTCGCTAGTTACCGAGCAGTACTTC. It translates to CASSPSLVTEQYF. The full variable domain, completed using reference TRBV5-6 and TRBJ2-7, is DAGVTQSPTHLIKTRGQQVTLRCSPKSGHDTVSWYQQALGQGPQFIFQYYEEEERQRGNFPDRFSGHQFPNYSSELNVNALLLGDSALYLCASSPSLVTEQYFGPGTRLTVT.

This clone came up many times. This rearrangement joins TRBV6-1 to TRBJ1-1; 7 nucleotides align to TRBD1. The CDR3 runs to 15 residues. Germline trimming cut 3 bases from V and 2 bases from J; bases unmatched to any gene: 6. Germline assignment: CDR1 MNHNS and CDR2 SASEGT. The DNA for the CDR3 is TGTGCCAGCAGTGACCTGGGACAGTTAAACACTGAAGCTTTCTTT. This gives the protein CASSDLGQLNTEAFF.